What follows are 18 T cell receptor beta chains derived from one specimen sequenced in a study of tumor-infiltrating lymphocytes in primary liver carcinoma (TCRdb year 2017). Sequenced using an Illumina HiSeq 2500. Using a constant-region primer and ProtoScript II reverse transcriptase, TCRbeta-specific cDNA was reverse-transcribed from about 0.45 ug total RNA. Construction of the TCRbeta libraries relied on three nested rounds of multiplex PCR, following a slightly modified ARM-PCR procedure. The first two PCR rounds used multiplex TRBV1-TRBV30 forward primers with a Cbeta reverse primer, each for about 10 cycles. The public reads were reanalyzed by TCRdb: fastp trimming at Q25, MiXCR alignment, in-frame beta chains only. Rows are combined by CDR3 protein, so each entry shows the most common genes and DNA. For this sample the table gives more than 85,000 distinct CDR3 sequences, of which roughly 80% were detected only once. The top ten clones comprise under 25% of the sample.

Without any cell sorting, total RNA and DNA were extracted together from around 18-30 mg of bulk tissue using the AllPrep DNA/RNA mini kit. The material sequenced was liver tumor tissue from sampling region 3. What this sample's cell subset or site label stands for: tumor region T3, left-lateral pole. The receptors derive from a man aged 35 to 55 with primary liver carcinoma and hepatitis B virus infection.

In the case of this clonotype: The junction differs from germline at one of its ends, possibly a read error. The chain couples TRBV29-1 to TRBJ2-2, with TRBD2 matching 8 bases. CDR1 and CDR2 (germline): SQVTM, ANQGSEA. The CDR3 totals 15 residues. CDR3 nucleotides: TGCATCGTTGGGACTAGAGCGGCGAACGCCGGGGAGCTGTTTTTT. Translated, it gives CIVGTRAANAGELFF.

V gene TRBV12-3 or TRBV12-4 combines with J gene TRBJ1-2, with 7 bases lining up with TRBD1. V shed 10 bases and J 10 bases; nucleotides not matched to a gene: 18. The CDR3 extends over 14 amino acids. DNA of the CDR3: TGTGCCAACTCACGGATAGGGGGCTATGATGACTACACCTTC. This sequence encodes CANSRIGGYDDYTF.

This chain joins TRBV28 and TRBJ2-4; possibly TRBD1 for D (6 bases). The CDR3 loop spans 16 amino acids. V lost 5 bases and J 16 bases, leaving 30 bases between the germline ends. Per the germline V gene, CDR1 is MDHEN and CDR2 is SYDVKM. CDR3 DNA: TGTGCCAGCAGTCAACCGGACAGTATAGCCAAAAACATTCCATACTTC. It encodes CASSQPDSIAKNIPYF.

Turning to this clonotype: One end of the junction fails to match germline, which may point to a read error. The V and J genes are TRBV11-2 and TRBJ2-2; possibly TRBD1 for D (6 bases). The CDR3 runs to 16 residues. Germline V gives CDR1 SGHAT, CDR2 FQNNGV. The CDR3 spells CVSYLQGFSGAGEFFF. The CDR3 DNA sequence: TGTGTCAGCTACTTGCAGGGGTTCTCAGGCGCCGGGGAGTTTTTTTTT.

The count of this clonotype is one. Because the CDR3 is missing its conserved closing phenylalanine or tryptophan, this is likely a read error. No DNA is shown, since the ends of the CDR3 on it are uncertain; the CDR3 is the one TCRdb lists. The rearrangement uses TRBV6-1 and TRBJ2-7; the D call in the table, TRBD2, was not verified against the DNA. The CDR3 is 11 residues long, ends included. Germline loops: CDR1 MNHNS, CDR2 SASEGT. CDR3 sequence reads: CASNGWTSGIL.

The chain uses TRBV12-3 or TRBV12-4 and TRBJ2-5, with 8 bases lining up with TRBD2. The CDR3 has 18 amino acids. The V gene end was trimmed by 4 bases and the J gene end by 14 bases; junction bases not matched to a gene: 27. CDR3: CASSWGLVGGEVREIQYF. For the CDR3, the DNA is TGTGCCAGCAGTTGGGGACTAGTGGGAGGGGAGGTTCGGGAGATCCAATACTTC.

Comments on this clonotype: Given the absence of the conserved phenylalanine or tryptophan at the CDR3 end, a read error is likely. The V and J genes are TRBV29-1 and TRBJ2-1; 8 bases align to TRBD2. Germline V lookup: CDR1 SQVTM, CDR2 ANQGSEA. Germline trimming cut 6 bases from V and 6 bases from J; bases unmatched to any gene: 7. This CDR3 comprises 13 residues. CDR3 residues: CSVGLGACNEQFS. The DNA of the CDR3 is TGCAGCGTGGGACTAGGGGCCTGCAATGAGCAGTTCTCC.

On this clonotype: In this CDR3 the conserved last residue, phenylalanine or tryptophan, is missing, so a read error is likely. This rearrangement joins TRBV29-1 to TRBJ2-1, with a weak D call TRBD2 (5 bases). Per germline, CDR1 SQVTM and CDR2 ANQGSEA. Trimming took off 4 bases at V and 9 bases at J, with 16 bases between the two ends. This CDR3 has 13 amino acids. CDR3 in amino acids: CSVAWAQSGEQFS. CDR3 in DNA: TGCAGCGTTGCCTGGGCCCAGAGCGGTGAGCAGTTCTCC.

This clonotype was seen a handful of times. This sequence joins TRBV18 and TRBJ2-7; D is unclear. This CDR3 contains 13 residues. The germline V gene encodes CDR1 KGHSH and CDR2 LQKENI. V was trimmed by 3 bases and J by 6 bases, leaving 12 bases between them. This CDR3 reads CASSPPSNREQYF. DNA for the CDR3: TGTGCCAGCTCACCCCCGTCAAATCGCGAGCAGTACTTC.

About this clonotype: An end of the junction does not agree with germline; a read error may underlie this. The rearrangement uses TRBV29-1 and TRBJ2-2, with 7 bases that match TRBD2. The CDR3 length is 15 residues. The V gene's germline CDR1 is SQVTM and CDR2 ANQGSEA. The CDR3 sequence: CSVGHPGGGTGELFF. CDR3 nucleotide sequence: TGCAGCGTTGGTCATCCGGGAGGTGGCACCGGTGAGCTGTTTTTT.

Here the CDR3 reads CASSLNRDTEAFF. Written as DNA, the CDR3 is TGTGCCAGCAGTTTAAACAGAGACACTGAAGCTTTCTTT. This rearrangement joins TRBV11-2 to TRBJ1-1; D remains ambiguous. The CDR3 is 13 residues long. Trimming pared 6 bases from V and 3 bases from J, leaving 11 bases between. CDR1 SGHAT and CDR2 FQNNGV come from the germline V gene. The variable domain in full, completed from reference TRBV11-2 and TRBJ1-1, reads EAGVAQSPRYKIIEKRQSVAFWCNPISGHATLYWYQQILGQGPKLLIQFQNNGVVDDSQLPKDRFSAERLKGVDSTLKIQPAKLEDSAVYLCASSLNRDTEAFFGQGTRLTVV.

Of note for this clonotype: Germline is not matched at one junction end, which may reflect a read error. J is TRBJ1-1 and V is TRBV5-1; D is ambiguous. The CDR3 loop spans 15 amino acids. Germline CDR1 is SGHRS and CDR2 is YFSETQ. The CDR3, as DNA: TGCGCTAGCAGCTTGGCCGGAAGGGCAAGGACTGAAGCTTTCTTT. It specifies CASSLAGRARTEAFF.

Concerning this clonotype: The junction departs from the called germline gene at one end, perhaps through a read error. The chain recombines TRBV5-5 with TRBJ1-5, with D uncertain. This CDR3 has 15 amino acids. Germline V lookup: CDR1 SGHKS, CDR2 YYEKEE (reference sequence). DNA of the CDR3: TGTGCCAGCAGTTTGGCCGTGGATAGCAATCAGCCCCAGCGTTTT. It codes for CASSLAVDSNQPQRF.

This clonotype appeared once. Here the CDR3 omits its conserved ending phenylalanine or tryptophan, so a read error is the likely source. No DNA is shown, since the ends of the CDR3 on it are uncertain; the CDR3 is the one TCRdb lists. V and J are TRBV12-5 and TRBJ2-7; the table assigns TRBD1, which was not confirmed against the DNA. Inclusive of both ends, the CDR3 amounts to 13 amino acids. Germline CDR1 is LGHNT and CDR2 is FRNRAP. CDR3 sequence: CVSEGTGSYEHYL.

The CDR3 here is CASSLSGFDSKQFF. The CDR3 nucleotides are TGTGCCAGCAGCTTGTCAGGGTTCGACAGTAAGCAGTTCTTC. The chain links TRBV11-2 to TRBJ2-1; the D gene is possibly TRBD1 (5 bases). V was cut by 3 bases and J by 11 bases, with 17 bases left in between. Germline loops: CDR1 SGHAT, CDR2 FQNNGV. CDR3 size: 14 residues.

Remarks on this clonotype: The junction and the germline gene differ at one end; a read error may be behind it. CDR3 in DNA: TGTGCCAGTAGTACTACAGGGGGCGGAAACATCATATATTTT. This sequence encodes CASSTTGGGNIIYF. The chain joins TRBV6-6 to TRBJ1-3; 9 bases line up with TRBD1. Germline CDR1 is MNHNY and CDR2 is SVGAGI (reference sequence). CDR3 length: 14 residues.

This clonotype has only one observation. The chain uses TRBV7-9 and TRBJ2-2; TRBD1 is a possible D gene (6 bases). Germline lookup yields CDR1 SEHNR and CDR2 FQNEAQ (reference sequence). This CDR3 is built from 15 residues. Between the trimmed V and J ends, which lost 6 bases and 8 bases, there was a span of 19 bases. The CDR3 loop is CASRAGTGMAGELFF. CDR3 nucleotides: TGTGCCAGCAGGGCCGGTACAGGGATGGCAGGGGAGCTGTTTTTT.

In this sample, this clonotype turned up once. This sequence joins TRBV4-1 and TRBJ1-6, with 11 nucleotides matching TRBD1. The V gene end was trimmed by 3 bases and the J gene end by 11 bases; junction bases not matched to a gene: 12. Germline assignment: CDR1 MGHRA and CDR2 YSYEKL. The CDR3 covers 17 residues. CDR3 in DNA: TGCGCCAGCAGCCAGGACAGGGGGCGATCTATGAATCCACCCCTCCACTTT. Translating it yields CASSQDRGRSMNPPLHF.